The clone carrying this T cell receptor beta chain is a singleton in its sample. This record comes from a study of glioma-infiltrating T cells after dendritic cell vaccination. This sample's time point: after dendritic cell vaccination, including at tumor progression/relapse. All glioblastoma patients lacked an isocitrate dehydrogenase mutation. CDR1 and CDR2 (germline): SGHTA, FQGNSA. The CDR3 is 15 amino acids. Trimming cost V 3 bases and J 3 bases; bases outside gene matches: 4. The repertoire was sequenced with immunoSEQ multiplex PCR; TCRdb's copy has only in-frame clones and lacks some. The table has 99,000 or so clones, approximately 80% seen once.

Sequencing was performed on blood, taken after dendritic cell vaccination. This sequence joins TRBV7-2 and TRBJ1-1; 10 positions agree with TRBD1. This TCR was recovered from a human donor with glioblastoma. In DNA, the CDR3 is TGTGCCAGCAGCTTCCGACAGGGGGCTGACACTGAAGCTTTCTTT. Translation gives CASSFRQGADTEAFF.